These 6 T cell receptor beta chains were sequenced from one sample in a study of T cells in Graves' hyperthyroidism and ophthalmopathy. Amplification yielded TCR beta CDR3 regions, with RNA transcripts as the source. A first-round RT-PCR of the TCR CDR3 used the HTBI primer set. TCRdb re-derived calls from the multiplex PCR reads in MiXCR, one entry per CDR3 protein. The sample records under 400,000 distinct CDR3 sequences, less than 20% being singletons. Sequencing used blood. Source of these receptors: a woman aged 18-29 years with Graves' hyperthyroidism that later progressed to Graves' ophthalmopathy.

In its sample, this clonotype was seen many times. The chain is built from TRBV30 and TRBJ1-6; D might be TRBD1 (5 bases). Trimming took off 2 bases at V and 6 bases at J, with 11 bases between the two ends. CDR3 length: 14 residues. Germline V lookup: CDR1 GTSNPN, CDR2 SVGIG (reference sequence). CDR3: CAWSLSGPNSPLHF. CDR3 nucleotides: TGTGCCTGGAGTTTGTCGGGGCCTAATTCACCCCTCCACTTT.

This sequence joins TRBV6-1 and TRBJ2-1, with TRBD1 matching over 9 bases. CDR1 is MNHNS, CDR2 SASEGT, per germline. This CDR3 comprises 15 residues. V shed 6 bases and J 3 bases; nucleotides not matched to a gene: 6. The DNA for the CDR3 is TGTGCCAGCAGGAAACAGGGGGCCGTCTACAATGAGCAGTTCTTC. Protein: CASRKQGAVYNEQFF.

This clonotype occurred a few times. V is TRBV5-4 and J is TRBJ1-1; D unresolved. Germline CDR1 and CDR2: SGHNT and YYREEE (reference sequence). V lost 2 bases and J lost 6, with 14 bases in between. This CDR3 has 14 residues. CDR3 bases: TGTGCCAGCAGCTTTGGACGGGCAATCTCTGAAGCTTTCTTT. It codes for CASSFGRAISEAFF.

This sequence joins TRBV5-4 and TRBJ2-7, with D tentatively TRBD2 (7 bases). Germline V gene data show CDR1 as SGHNT and CDR2 as YYREEE (reference sequence). V was cut by 0 bases and J by 3 bases, with 22 bases left in between. The CDR3 has 18 amino acids. CDR3 DNA sequence: TGTGCCAGCAGCTTGGGTTGGGTTAGGGGGGAGGGCAACTACGAGCAGTACTTC. Translated: CASSLGWVRGEGNYEQYF.

In this sample, this clonotype turned up a few times. The chain is built from TRBV4-1 and TRBJ1-1, with D possibly matching TRBD1 (6 bases). Between the trimmed V and J ends, which lost 1 base and 4 bases, there was a span of 25 bases. There are 19 residues in the CDR3. Germline V gene lookup returns CDR1 MGHRA and CDR2 YSYEKL. The CDR3 sequence is CASSQGDGTQRFRRTEAFF. The CDR3 DNA reads as TGCGCCAGCAGCCAAGGAGATGGGACACAACGATTTCGGCGCACTGAAGCTTTCTTT.

This clonotype was picked up many times. The chain links TRBV7-2 to TRBJ2-1; possibly TRBD2 for D (6 bases). The CDR3 extends over 12 amino acids. The V gene's germline CDR1 is SGHTA and CDR2 FQGNSA. Trimming shortened V by 3 bases and J by 9 bases, and 9 bases separated the two germline ends. CDR3 amino acids: CASSFWRGEQFF. The CDR3 coding sequence is TGTGCCAGCAGCTTTTGGAGGGGTGAGCAGTTCTTC.